This TCR beta chain came from a study of blood T cell repertoires in COVID-19. V lost 4 bases and J lost 0, with 11 bases in between. The CDR3 covers 15 residues. Germline assignment: CDR1 SGDLS and CDR2 YYNGEE. The table came from immunoSEQ multiplex PCR; TCRdb's copy has only in-frame clones and leaves some out. The sample holds some 170,000 clones; roughly 87% are singletons and the top ten take 1% to 1.5%. This TCR came from a human donor with acute COVID-19. The donor label of this sample is uncertain. The sample consisted of PBMCs or T cells enriched from blood (not recorded which). The chain is built from TRBV9 and TRBJ1-3, with a weak D call TRBD1 (5 bases). The CDR3 nucleotides read TGTGCCAGCAGCTCCGACGGGGGCTCTGGAAACACCATATATTTT. Its translation is CASSSDGGSGNTIYF.